The 5 T cell receptor beta chains listed next were all sequenced from one sample in a study of HIV-infected patients and healthy controls. In TCRdb, the 5' RACE reads were re-called with MiXCR into one record per CDR3 protein. Here the sample spans tens of thousands of distinct CDR3 sequences, approximately 15% being singletons. The sample consisted of CD4+ T cells from blood. Source of these receptors: a human donor in good health.

In its sample, this clonotype was seen a few times. J is TRBJ1-6 and V is TRBV30, with TRBD1 matching 8 bases. The CDR3 is 14 residues long. CDR1 and CDR2 from the germline V gene are GTSNPN and SVGIG (reference sequence). V was pared by 3 bases and J by 10 bases, with 8 bases of the junction left unmatched. CDR3 nucleotides: TGTGCCTGGAGCCGAGGACAGGGAGGATCACCCCTCCACTTT. Protein product: CAWSRGQGGSPLHF.

The V and J genes are TRBV19 and TRBJ1-5; 9 bases agree with TRBD1. J lost 7 bases, V lost 3 bases, and 7 bases had no gene match. In germline, CDR1 is LNHDA, CDR2 SQIVND (reference sequence). The CDR3 covers 15 residues. The CDR3 DNA is TGTGCCAGTAGTATCGGGACAGGGCTACGACAGCCCCAGCATTTT. This sequence encodes CASSIGTGLRQPQHF.

This clonotype appeared many times. The chain employs TRBV6-2 or TRBV6-3 and TRBJ1-5; D is unclear. The CDR3 is made up of 14 amino acids. CDR1 is MNHEY, CDR2 SVGEGT, per germline. V lost 0 bases, J lost 4 bases, and 7 bases lay in between. The CDR3 nucleotides are TGTGCCAGCAGTTACTCGTTTGGGAATCAGCCCCAGCATTTT. Translated: CASSYSFGNQPQHF.

This clonotype was seen repeatedly, ten times or more. J is TRBJ2-2 and V is TRBV28; the D is unclear. V lost 7 bases to trimming and J lost 6 bases, with 12 bases between them. CDR1 and CDR2 from the germline V gene are MDHEN and SYDVKM. The CDR3 spans 13 residues. In DNA form, the CDR3 reads TGTGCCAGCATCCGGCAGGTCCCCGGGGAGCTGTTTTTT. Protein sequence: CASIRQVPGELFF.

This clonotype was counted many times. The CDR3 reads CASRKPGRVTGELFF. In DNA form, the CDR3 reads TGTGCCAGCAGGAAACCGGGACGGGTAACCGGGGAGCTGTTTTTT. The V and J genes are TRBV6-5 and TRBJ2-2; the D gene could be TRBD1 or TRBD2 (5 bases each). Deletions cut 6 bases from V and 5 bases from J, with 16 bases between. The CDR3 contains 15 residues. Germline V gene lookup returns CDR1 MNHEY and CDR2 SVGAGI.